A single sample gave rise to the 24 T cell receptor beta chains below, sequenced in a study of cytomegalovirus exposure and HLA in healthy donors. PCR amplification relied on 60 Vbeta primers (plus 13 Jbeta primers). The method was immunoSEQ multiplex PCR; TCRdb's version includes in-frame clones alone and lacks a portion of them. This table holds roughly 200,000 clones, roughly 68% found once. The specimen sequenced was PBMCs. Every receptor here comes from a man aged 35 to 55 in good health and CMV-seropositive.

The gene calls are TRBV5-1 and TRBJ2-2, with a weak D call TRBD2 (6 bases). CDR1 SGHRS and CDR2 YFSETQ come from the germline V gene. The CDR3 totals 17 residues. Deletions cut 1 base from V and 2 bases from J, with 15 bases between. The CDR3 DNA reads TGCGCCAGCAGCTTGACCCAACTAGCAGATAACACCGGGGAGCTGTTTTTT. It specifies CASSLTQLADNTGELFF.

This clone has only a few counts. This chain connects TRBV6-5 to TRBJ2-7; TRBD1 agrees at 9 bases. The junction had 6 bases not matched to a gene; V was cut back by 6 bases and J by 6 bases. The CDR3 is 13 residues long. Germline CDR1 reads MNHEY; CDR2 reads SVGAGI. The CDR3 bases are TGTGCCAGCAGAAGGACAGGGGAGGGCGAGCAGTACTTC. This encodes CASRRTGEGEQYF.

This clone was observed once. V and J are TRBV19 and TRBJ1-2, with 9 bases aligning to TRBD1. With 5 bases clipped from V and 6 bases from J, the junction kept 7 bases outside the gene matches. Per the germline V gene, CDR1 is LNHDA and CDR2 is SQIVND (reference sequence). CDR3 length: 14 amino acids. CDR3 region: CASSPTGTGHGYTF. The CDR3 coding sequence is TGTGCCAGTAGTCCCACCGGGACAGGGCATGGCTACACCTTC.

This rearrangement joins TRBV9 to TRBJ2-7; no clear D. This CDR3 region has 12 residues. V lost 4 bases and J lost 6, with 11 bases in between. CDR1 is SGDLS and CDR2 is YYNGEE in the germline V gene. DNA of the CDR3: TGTGCCAGCAGCCCAGGAATGGGCGAGCAGTACTTC. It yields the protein CASSPGMGEQYF.

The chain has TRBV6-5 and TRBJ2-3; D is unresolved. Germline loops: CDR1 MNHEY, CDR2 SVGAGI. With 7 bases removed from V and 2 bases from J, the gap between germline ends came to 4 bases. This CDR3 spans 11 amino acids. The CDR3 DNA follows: TGTGCCAGCACCAACACAGATACGCAGTATTTT. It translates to CASTNTDTQYF.

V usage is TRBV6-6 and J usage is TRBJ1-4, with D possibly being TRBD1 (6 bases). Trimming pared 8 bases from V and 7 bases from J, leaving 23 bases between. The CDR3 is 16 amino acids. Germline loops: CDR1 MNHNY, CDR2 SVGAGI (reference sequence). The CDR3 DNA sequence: TGTGCCAGCGGGTTATACAGGGCTACGGGTGGTGAAAAACTGTTTTTT. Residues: CASGLYRATGGEKLFF.

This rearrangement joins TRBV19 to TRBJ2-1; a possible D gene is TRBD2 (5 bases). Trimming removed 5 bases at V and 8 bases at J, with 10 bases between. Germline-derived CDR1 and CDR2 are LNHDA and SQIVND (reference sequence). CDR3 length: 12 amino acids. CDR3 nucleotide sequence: TGTGCCAGTAGTTTAAGCGGCTATGAGCAGTTCTTC. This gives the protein CASSLSGYEQFF.

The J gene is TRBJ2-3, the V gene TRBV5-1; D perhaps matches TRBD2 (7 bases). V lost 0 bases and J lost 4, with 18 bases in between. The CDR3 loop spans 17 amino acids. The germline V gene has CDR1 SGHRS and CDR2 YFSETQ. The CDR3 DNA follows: TGCGCCAGCAGCTTGGCCCAAAGGGGGGGCGGCGCAGATACGCAGTATTTT. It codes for CASSLAQRGGGADTQYF.

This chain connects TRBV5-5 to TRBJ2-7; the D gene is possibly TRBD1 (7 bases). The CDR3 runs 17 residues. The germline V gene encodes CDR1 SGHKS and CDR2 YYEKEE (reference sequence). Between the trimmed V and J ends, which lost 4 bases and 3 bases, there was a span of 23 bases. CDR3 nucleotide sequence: TGTGCCAGCAGCCCCCGAGTTGGGGGGACAGCGGACTACGAGCAGTACTTC. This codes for CASSPRVGGTADYEQYF.

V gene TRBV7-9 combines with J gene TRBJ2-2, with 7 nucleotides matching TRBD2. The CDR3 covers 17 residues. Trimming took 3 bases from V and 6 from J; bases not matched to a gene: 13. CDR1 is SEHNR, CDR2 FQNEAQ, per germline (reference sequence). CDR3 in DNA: TGTGCCAGCAGCTTCCCGATCGAGCGGGGAATGGCCGGGGAGCTGTTTTTT. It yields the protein CASSFPIERGMAGELFF.

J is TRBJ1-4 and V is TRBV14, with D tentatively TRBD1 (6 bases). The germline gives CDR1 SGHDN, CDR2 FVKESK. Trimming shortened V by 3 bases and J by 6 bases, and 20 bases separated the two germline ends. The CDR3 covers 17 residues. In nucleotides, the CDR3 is TGTGCCAGCAGCCAGTATCTTAACAGGGAGAAGGATGAAAAACTGTTTTTT. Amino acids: CASSQYLNREKDEKLFF.

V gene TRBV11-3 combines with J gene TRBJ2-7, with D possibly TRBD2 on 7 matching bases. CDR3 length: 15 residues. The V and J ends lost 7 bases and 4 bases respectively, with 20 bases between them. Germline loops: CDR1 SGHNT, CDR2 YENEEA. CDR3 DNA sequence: TGTGCCAGCACTTATTCGGGGGGCGAGGGATACGAGCAGTACTTC. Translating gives CASTYSGGEGYEQYF.

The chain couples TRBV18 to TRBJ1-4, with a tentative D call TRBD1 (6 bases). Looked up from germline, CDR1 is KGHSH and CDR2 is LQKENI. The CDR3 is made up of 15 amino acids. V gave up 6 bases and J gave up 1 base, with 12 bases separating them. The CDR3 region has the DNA TGTGCCAGCTCTCCGGCACAGGGAACTAATGAAAAACTGTTTTTT. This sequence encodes CASSPAQGTNEKLFF.

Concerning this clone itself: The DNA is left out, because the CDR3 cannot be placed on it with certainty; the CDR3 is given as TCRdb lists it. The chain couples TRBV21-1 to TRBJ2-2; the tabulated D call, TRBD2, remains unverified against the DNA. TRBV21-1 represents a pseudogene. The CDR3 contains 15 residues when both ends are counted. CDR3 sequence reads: CAFGSGSANTGELFF.

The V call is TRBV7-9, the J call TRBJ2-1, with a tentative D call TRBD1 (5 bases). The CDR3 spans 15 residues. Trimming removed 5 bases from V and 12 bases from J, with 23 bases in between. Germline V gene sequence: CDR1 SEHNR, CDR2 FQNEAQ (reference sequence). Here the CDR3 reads CASSVTGSGFHAQFF. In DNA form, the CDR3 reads TGTGCCAGCAGCGTCACCGGGTCAGGGTTTCATGCGCAGTTCTTC. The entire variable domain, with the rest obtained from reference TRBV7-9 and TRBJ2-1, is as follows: DTGVSQNPRHKITKRGQNVTFRCDPISEHNRLYWYRQTLGQGPEFLTYFQNEAQLEKSRLLSDRFSAERPKGSFSTLEIQRTEQGDSAMYLCASSVTGSGFHAQFFGPGTRLTVL.

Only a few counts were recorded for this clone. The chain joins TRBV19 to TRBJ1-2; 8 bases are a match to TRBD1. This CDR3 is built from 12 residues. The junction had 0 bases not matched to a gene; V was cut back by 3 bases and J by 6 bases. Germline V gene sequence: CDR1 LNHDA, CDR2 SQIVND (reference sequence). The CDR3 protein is CASSMDRDGYTF. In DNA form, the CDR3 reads TGTGCCAGTAGTATGGACAGGGATGGCTACACCTTC. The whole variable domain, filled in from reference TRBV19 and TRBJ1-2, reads DGGITQSPKYLFRKEGQNVTLSCEQNLNHDAMYWYRQDPGQGLRLIYYSQIVNDFQKGDIAEGYSVSREKKESFPLTVTSAQKNPTAFYLCASSMDRDGYTFGSGTRLTVV.

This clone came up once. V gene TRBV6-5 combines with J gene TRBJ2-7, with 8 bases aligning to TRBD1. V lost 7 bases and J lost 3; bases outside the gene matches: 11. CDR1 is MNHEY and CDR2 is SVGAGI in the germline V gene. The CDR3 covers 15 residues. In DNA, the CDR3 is TGTGCCAGCACCCACCCACCGGGACAGGACTACGAGCAGTACTTC. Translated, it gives CASTHPPGQDYEQYF.

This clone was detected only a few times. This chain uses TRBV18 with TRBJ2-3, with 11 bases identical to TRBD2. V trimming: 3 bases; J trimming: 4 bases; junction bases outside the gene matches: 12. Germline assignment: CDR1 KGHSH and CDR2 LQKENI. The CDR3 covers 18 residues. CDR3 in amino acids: CASSPPRLAGKVSDTQYF. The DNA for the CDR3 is TGTGCCAGCTCACCCCCCCGACTAGCGGGGAAGGTTTCAGATACGCAGTATTTT.

Written as DNA, the CDR3 is TGTGCCAGCAGCTTAGTTTCCAGGGGGCGCGGCACTGAAGCTTTCTTT. It specifies CASSLVSRGRGTEAFF. The gene calls are TRBV7-2 and TRBJ1-1; 8 bases are shared with TRBD1. Germline CDR1 reads SGHTA; CDR2 reads FQGNSA. Trimming took 1 base from V and 4 from J; bases not matched to a gene: 8. The CDR3 covers 16 residues.

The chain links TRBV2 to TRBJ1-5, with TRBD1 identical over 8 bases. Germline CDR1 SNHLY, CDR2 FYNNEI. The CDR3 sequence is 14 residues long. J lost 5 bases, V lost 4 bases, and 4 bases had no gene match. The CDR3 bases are TGTGCCAGCAGTGGATCGACAGGGGATCAGCCCCAGCATTTT. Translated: CASSGSTGDQPQHF.

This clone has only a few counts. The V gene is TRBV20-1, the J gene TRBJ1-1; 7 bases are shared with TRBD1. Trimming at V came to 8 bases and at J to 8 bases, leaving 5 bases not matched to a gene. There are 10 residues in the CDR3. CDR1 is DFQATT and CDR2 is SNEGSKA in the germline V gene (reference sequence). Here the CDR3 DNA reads TGCAGTCCGAGGGGGCTGGAAGCTTTCTTT. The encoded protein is CSPRGLEAFF.

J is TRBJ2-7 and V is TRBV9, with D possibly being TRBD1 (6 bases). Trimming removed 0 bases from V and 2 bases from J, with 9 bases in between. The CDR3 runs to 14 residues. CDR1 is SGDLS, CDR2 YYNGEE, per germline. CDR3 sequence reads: CASSVENRAYEQYF. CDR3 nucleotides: TGTGCCAGCAGCGTAGAAAACAGGGCCTACGAGCAGTACTTC.

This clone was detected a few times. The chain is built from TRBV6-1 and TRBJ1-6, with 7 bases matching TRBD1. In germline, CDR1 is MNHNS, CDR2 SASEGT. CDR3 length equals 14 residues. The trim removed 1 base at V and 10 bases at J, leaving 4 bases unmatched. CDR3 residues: CASSEGQGWSPLHF. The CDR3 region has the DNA TGTGCCAGCAGTGAAGGACAGGGTTGGTCACCCCTCCACTTT.

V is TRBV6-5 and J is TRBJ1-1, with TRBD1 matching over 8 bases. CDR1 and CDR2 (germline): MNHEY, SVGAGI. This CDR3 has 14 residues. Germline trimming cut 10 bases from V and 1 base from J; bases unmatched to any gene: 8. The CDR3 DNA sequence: TGTGCCACCAAAAGACAGGGGTCGAACACTGAAGCTTTCTTT. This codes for CATKRQGSNTEAFF.